Below, one T cell receptor (beta chain) is given with its context. Its antigen is unknown. This entry is derived from a study of shared clonotypes between healthy human individuals. Study outcomes and limitations: Naive CD4 clonotype sharing across a few donors was around 5%. Larger estimated richness was generally recorded for naive subsets relative to memory subsets.

Unmatched junction bases numbered 10, after V lost 0 bases and J lost 13 bases. The CDR3 spans 15 residues. Germline V lookup: CDR1 SGHDT, CDR2 YYEEEE. Under the authors' procedure: From ImmunoSEQ came sequences covering only the junction and carrying no quality scores, so filtering differed. Sequencing was performed with immunoSEQ multiplex PCR; in TCRdb, only in-frame clones are kept and a portion is missing. V, J and clone size are taken as reported in that table, and D and trimming were inferred from the DNA itself. The sample yields some 1 million clones, about 75% seen once. Caucasian adults living in Nashville, Tennessee, provided all samples.

The source material was memory CD4+ T cells sorted from blood. Stated subset: CD45RA-negative fraction. The TCR comes from a man younger than 35 in good health. The rearrangement links TRBV5-6 to TRBJ1-4; 9 bases map to TRBD1. The CDR3 is CASSLVSGGQGSLFF. Here the CDR3 DNA reads TGTGCCAGCAGCTTGGTCTCAGGGGGACAGGGATCACTGTTTTTT.